One and the same sample provided the 30 T cell receptor beta chains below, sequenced in a study of T cell responses to AZD1222 COVID-19 vaccine. Libraries were prepared by immunoSEQ multiplex PCR; TCRdb keeps only in-frame clonotypes and omits some of them. This sample has 150,000 or so clones, with around 90% found just once. The sample here was peripheral blood, taken on day 0 of AZD1222 vaccination. These receptors were collected from an adult in good health.

The rearrangement links TRBV4-1 to TRBJ2-7, with 10 bases fitting TRBD2. The CDR3 runs to 16 residues. V lost 2 bases and J lost 2; bases outside the gene matches: 6. Germline V gene data show CDR1 as MGHRA and CDR2 as YSYEKL. The CDR3 sequence: CASSQHPGTSAYEQYF. In nucleotides, the CDR3 is TGCGCCAGCAGCCAACACCCTGGGACTAGCGCCTACGAGCAGTACTTC.

V usage is TRBV3-1 (or the pseudogene TRBV3-2) and J usage is TRBJ1-4, with D unresolved. Germline V CDR1 and CDR2: LGHDT, YNNKEL (reference sequence). The V end was cut by 4 bases, the J end by 7 bases, with 13 bases between. The length of the CDR3 is 14 residues. The CDR3 region has the DNA TGTGCCAGCAGCCGACTGGGGTCTAGTGAAAAACTGTTTTTT. Residues: CASSRLGSSEKLFF.

V and J are TRBV7-8 and TRBJ2-3, with 7 bases lining up with TRBD1. CDR3 length: 16 amino acids. Germline loops: CDR1 SGHVS, CDR2 FQNEAQ. J lost 4 bases, V lost 5 bases, and 12 bases had no gene match. The CDR3: CASSHTGRGGSDTQYF. The CDR3 DNA follows: TGTGCCAGCAGCCACACGGGGCGAGGGGGCTCAGATACGCAGTATTTT.

V usage is TRBV5-5 and J usage is TRBJ2-3; TRBD2 agrees at 10 bases. V trimming: 4 bases; J trimming: 4 bases; junction bases outside the gene matches: 12. This CDR3 is 17 amino acids long. Germline values: CDR1 SGHKS, CDR2 YYEKEE (reference sequence). The CDR3, as DNA: TGTGCCAGCAGCGCTGGGGCTAGCGGGGGATTGGCAGATACGCAGTATTTT. It specifies CASSAGASGGLADTQYF.

The chain has TRBV7-9 and TRBJ2-2; 8 bases are a match to TRBD2. Per the germline V gene, CDR1 is SEHNR and CDR2 is FQNEAQ (reference sequence). This CDR3 is built from 17 residues. The V segment lost 1 base and the J segment 6 bases; nucleotides outside the gene matches: 10. The CDR3 here is CASSLGLANKVAGELFF. CDR3 coding DNA: TGTGCCAGCAGCTTAGGACTAGCGAATAAGGTTGCCGGGGAGCTGTTTTTT.

This chain links TRBV7-2 with TRBJ1-5; weak D call: TRBD1 (5 bases). Per germline, CDR1 SGHTA and CDR2 FQGNSA. V dropped 5 bases and J dropped 0 bases, with 11 bases sitting between them. The CDR3 is 15 amino acids. CDR3 amino acids: CASSPGPYSNQPQHF. The CDR3 DNA is TGTGCCAGCAGCCCGGGGCCTTATAGCAATCAGCCCCAGCATTTT.

V gene TRBV28 combines with J gene TRBJ1-3, with D tentatively TRBD1 (5 bases). Germline V gives CDR1 MDHEN, CDR2 SYDVKM. V dropped 4 bases and J dropped 5 bases, with 15 bases sitting between them. The CDR3 spans 15 residues. The CDR3 reads CASSWGRSLRNTIYF. The CDR3 DNA reads TGTGCCAGCAGTTGGGGACGGTCCCTGAGAAACACCATATATTTT.

This chain uses TRBV12-3 or TRBV12-4 with TRBJ2-1; D unclear. V was cut by 6 bases and J by 10 bases, with 13 bases left in between. CDR3 size: 12 residues. The CDR3 region has the DNA TGTGCCAGCAGCACTCCCTTGAGGGAGCAGTTCTTC. Its translation: CASSTPLREQFF.

This clone was counted only a few times. The J gene is TRBJ2-6, the V gene TRBV4-2; D not resolved. Trimming pared 1 base from V and 0 bases from J, leaving 4 bases between. CDR3 length: 15 amino acids. Germline V gives CDR1 LGHNA, CDR2 YNFKEQ. The CDR3 loop is CASSQASSGANVLTF. DNA for the CDR3: TGTGCCAGCAGCCAAGCGAGCTCTGGGGCCAACGTCCTGACTTTC.

The chain carries TRBV9 and TRBJ2-7, with TRBD1 matching over 8 bases. V dropped 0 bases and J dropped 2; count of bases not matched to a gene: 4. CDR1 and CDR2 from the germline V gene are SGDLS and YYNGEE. The CDR3 runs to 15 residues. CDR3 nucleotides: TGTGCCAGCAGCGTAGGGGGACAGGCGCCCTACGAGCAGTACTTC. As protein: CASSVGGQAPYEQYF.

Only one count was recorded for this clone. The chain links TRBV5-8 to TRBJ1-2; perhaps TRBD1 as D (5 bases). The germline V and J ends were trimmed by 0 bases and 8 bases, with 11 bases remaining between them. Germline assignment: CDR1 SGHTS and CDR2 YDEGEE. This CDR3 comprises 13 residues. This chain's CDR3 is CASSLGGTEGYTF. The CDR3 region has the DNA TGTGCCAGCAGCTTGGGGGGGACTGAGGGCTACACCTTC.

The rearrangement uses TRBV9 and TRBJ1-1, with TRBD1 matching over 8 bases. This CDR3 spans 15 amino acids. Germline CDR1 is SGDLS and CDR2 is YYNGEE. V shed 1 base and J 6 bases; nucleotides not matched to a gene: 8. The CDR3 reads CASSVRGDRFAEAFF. The CDR3 DNA reads TGTGCCAGCAGCGTACGAGGGGACAGGTTCGCTGAAGCTTTCTTT. Filled out from reference TRBV9 and TRBJ1-1, the complete variable domain reads DSGVTQTPKHLITATGQRVTLRCSPRSGDLSVYWYQQSLDQGLQFLIQYYNGEERAKGNILERFSAQQFPDLHSELNLSSLELGDSALYFCASSVRGDRFAEAFFGQGTRLTVV.

The chain joins TRBV4-2 to TRBJ1-2; D is perhaps TRBD1 (6 bases). The V and J ends lost 1 base and 8 bases respectively, with 17 bases between them. Germline V gives CDR1 LGHNA, CDR2 YNFKEQ. The CDR3 is 15 amino acids. The CDR3 DNA reads TGTGCCAGCAGCCAAGGTTCGGGGGGCGCCGGCGGCTACACCTTC. Its translation: CASSQGSGGAGGYTF.

In this sample, this clone turned up once. The DNA of the CDR3 is TGTGCCAGCAGCTTAACGGGGACAGGGAGCACAGATACGCAGTATTTT. The encoded protein is CASSLTGTGSTDTQYF. The V call is TRBV7-2, the J call TRBJ2-3; 9 bases are shared with TRBD1. J lost 0 bases, V lost 2 bases, and 3 bases had no gene match. Germline V lookup: CDR1 SGHTA, CDR2 FQGNSA. This CDR3 spans 16 amino acids.

The sample holds one count of this clone. DNA for the CDR3: TGTGCCAGCAGTCAGGCGGCGCAGTATTTT. Residues: CASSQAAQYF. The chain combines TRBV12-3 or TRBV12-4 with TRBJ2-3; D remains unclear. The CDR3 contains 10 residues. The V end lost 5 bases, the J end lost 10 bases, and 7 bases lay between the germline ends.

This clone has just one count. The chain has TRBV9 and TRBJ2-5; 8 bases map to TRBD2. The CDR3 is made up of 17 amino acids. With 5 bases clipped from V and 2 bases from J, the junction kept 14 bases outside the gene matches. The germline V gene encodes CDR1 SGDLS and CDR2 YYNGEE. The DNA of the CDR3 is TGTGCCAGCAGTGGTAATCCTGAGACTAGCGATCAAGAGACCCAGTACTTC. Its protein product is CASSGNPETSDQETQYF.

The chain joins TRBV9 to TRBJ1-2; 9 bases align to TRBD1. The V gene's germline CDR1 is SGDLS and CDR2 YYNGEE. The CDR3 totals 15 residues. With 3 bases clipped from V and 7 bases from J, the junction kept 10 bases outside the gene matches. CDR3 DNA sequence: TGTGCCAGCAGCGGATCCGGGACAGGGAACGGTGGCTACACCTTC. It encodes CASSGSGTGNGGYTF.

V gene TRBV2 combines with J gene TRBJ1-2; unclear D gene. The V end was cut by 4 bases, the J end by 3 bases, with 9 bases between. The CDR3 is made up of 13 amino acids. Looked up from germline, CDR1 is SNHLY and CDR2 is FYNNEI. The CDR3 sequence is CASSVAADYGYTF. The CDR3 DNA reads TGTGCCAGCAGTGTGGCGGCAGACTATGGCTACACCTTC.

The J gene is TRBJ2-7, the V gene TRBV18; TRBD1 aligns across 10 bases. The CDR3 is 13 amino acids. V was clipped by 5 bases and J by 7 bases; unmatched bases: 5. Germline V CDR1 and CDR2: KGHSH, LQKENI. The DNA of the CDR3 is TGTGCCAGCTCAGACAGGGGGCTGGGGGAGCAGTACTTC. It codes for CASSDRGLGEQYF.

The chain couples TRBV5-1 to TRBJ2-5; 10 bases are a match to TRBD1. The germline V gene has CDR1 SGHRS and CDR2 YFSETQ. V dropped 6 bases and J dropped 3; count of bases not matched to a gene: 2. The CDR3 has 13 amino acids. The CDR3 protein is CASTGQGEETQYF. The CDR3 region has the DNA TGCGCCAGCACCGGACAGGGGGAAGAGACCCAGTACTTC.

This chain uses TRBV6-2 or TRBV6-3 with TRBJ2-2, with D unresolved. V was clipped by 4 bases and J by 7 bases, with 22 bases between them. The CDR3 consists of 17 residues. In germline, CDR1 is MNHEY, CDR2 SVGEGT. The CDR3 protein is CASSSTLGSQLGGELFF. DNA of the CDR3: TGTGCCAGCAGTTCCACCCTAGGATCCCAACTGGGCGGGGAGCTGTTTTTT.

This CDR3 reads CASSEAFQSYGYTF. The CDR3 DNA reads TGCGCCAGCAGTGAGGCTTTTCAAAGCTATGGCTACACCTTC. The V and J genes are TRBV10-2 and TRBJ1-2; no definite D call. The CDR3 is 14 residues long. CDR1 is WSHSY and CDR2 is SAAADI in the germline V gene. With 2 bases removed from V and 4 bases from J, the gap between germline ends came to 11 bases.

The V call is TRBV28, the J call TRBJ2-7; TRBD1 matches 7 bases. V was pared by 4 bases and J by 11 bases, with 5 bases of the junction left unmatched. Per germline, CDR1 MDHEN and CDR2 SYDVKM. The CDR3 is 11 residues long. The DNA of the CDR3 is TGTGCCAGCAGTTCCCGGGACAGAAAGTACTTC. It encodes CASSSRDRKYF.

The chain is built from TRBV6-5 and TRBJ1-1; weak D call: TRBD1 (6 bases). This CDR3 has 15 amino acids. With 3 bases removed from V and 0 bases from J, the gap between germline ends came to 11 bases. From germline, CDR1 is MNHEY and CDR2 SVGAGI. The CDR3: CASSYQGPLNTEAFF. The CDR3 DNA reads TGTGCCAGCAGTTATCAGGGGCCCTTGAACACTGAAGCTTTCTTT.

This rearrangement joins TRBV27 to TRBJ1-6; no definite D call. Germline CDR1 reads MNHEY; CDR2 reads SMNVEV (reference sequence). The CDR3 is made up of 14 amino acids. Trimming took off 8 bases at V and 7 bases at J, with 15 bases between the two ends. The CDR3 sequence is CASGLRAFNSPLHF. In DNA, the CDR3 is TGTGCCAGCGGCTTGAGGGCTTTCAATTCACCCCTCCACTTT.

CDR3 nucleotide sequence: TGTGCCAGCAGTTTCGTTCAGGGGGCAGATGGGGCCAACGTCCTGACTTTC. Its protein is CASSFVQGADGANVLTF. The V and J genes are TRBV28 and TRBJ2-6, with 8 nucleotides matching TRBD1. CDR1 is MDHEN, CDR2 SYDVKM, per germline. This CDR3 is built from 17 residues. J was trimmed by 3 bases and V by 3 bases; bases with no gene match: 7.

The chain joins TRBV18 to TRBJ2-7, with 7 nucleotides matching TRBD1. J was trimmed by 0 bases and V by 5 bases; bases with no gene match: 7. Germline CDR1 and CDR2: KGHSH and LQKENI. There are 15 residues in the CDR3. The CDR3 reads CASSKRGQSSYEQYF. CDR3 sequence (DNA): TGTGCCAGCTCAAAAAGGGGGCAAAGCTCCTACGAGCAGTACTTC.

The chain couples TRBV28 to TRBJ1-5, with D uncertain. The CDR3 has 14 amino acids. V was clipped by 5 bases and J by 0 bases, with 8 bases between them. Germline-derived CDR1 and CDR2 are MDHEN and SYDVKM. The CDR3 sequence: CASSPPFSNQPQHF. The CDR3 DNA reads as TGTGCCAGCAGTCCTCCCTTTAGCAATCAGCCCCAGCATTTT.

The chain carries TRBV4-2 and TRBJ1-2; TRBD1 aligns across 8 bases. J lost 5 bases, V lost 3 bases, and 5 bases had no gene match. This CDR3 is 14 amino acids long. Germline CDR1 and CDR2: LGHNA and YNFKEQ. The CDR3 DNA reads as TGTGCCAGCAGCCAGGTAGACAGGGGTTATGGCTACACCTTC. Amino acid sequence: CASSQVDRGYGYTF.

This clone was seen just once. The chain has TRBV4-3 and TRBJ1-4; 9 bases are a match to TRBD1. The CDR3 extends over 19 amino acids. Unmatched junction bases numbered 12, after V lost 4 bases and J lost 0 bases. CDR1 LGHNA and CDR2 YSLEER come from the germline V gene. This chain's CDR3 is CASSLSGTGSFATNEKLFF. CDR3 DNA sequence: TGCGCCAGCAGCCTATCCGGGACAGGGTCCTTTGCAACTAATGAAAAACTGTTTTTT.